This T cell receptor (beta chain) was obtained from a study of Tregs in tolerant kidney transplant recipients. CD4+CD25+CD127- Tregs, CD4+CD25- non-Tregs, CD4 and CD8 cells were sorted. Study results and limitations: The most relevant donor-specific Treg TCRbeta repertoire apparently came from expansion with activated donor B cells.

V gave up 9 bases and J gave up 5 bases; unmatched junction bases: 7. The length of the CDR3 is 13 residues. Looked up from germline, CDR1 is LNHDA and CDR2 is SQIVND (reference sequence). Some clones are missing from TCRdb's copy, which holds only in-frame ones; the method was immunoSEQ multiplex PCR. This sample carries 60,000 to 75,000 clones, 80% to 90% of them seen once, and the ten largest clones take 2.1%. Remarks on this clone: The antigen remains undetermined.

The sequencing used Tregs from blood, collected before the transplant. The genes are TRBV19 and TRBJ1-1, with TRBD1 identical over 9 bases. This TCR came from a human donor who received a combined kidney and bone marrow transplant. The CDR3 DNA sequence: TGTGCCAGCAGGACAGGGGTTTATACTGAAGCTTTCTTT. Its protein product is CASRTGVYTEAFF.